The 6 T cell receptor beta chains below were found in one sample sequenced in a study of CD8+CD57+ T cells in acquired aplastic anemia. TCR beta VDJ and CDR3 profiles were obtained from a genomic DNA template. TCRdb redid the calling of the reads with MiXCR, one entry per CDR3 protein. Of roughly 420,000 distinct CDR3 sequences in the sample, approximately 70% are singletons; the top ten hold under 4.5%. Source material: sorted CD4+, CD8+, or CD8+CD57+ T cells (not recorded which) from PBMCs. These receptors originate from a human donor in good health, serving as a control.

This clonotype was detected once. The rearrangement links TRBV2 to TRBJ2-1, with 8 bases lining up with TRBD1. J was trimmed by 15 bases and V by 6 bases; bases with no gene match: 7. Per germline, CDR1 SNHLY and CDR2 FYNNEI. The CDR3 consists of 11 residues. The CDR3 spells CASSPTGARFF. The CDR3 region has the DNA TGTGCCAGCAGCCCGACAGGGGCGCGGTTCTTC. The complete variable domain, with remaining parts taken from reference TRBV2 and TRBJ2-1, reads EPEVTQTPSHQVTQMGQEVILRCVPISNHLYFYWYRQILGQKVEFLVSFYNNEISEKSEIFDDQFSVERPDGSNFTLKIRSTKLEDSAMYFCASSPTGARFFGPGTRLTVL.

This clonotype came up many times. This chain connects TRBV6-5 to TRBJ1-2; 8 bases line up with TRBD1. CDR3 length: 12 amino acids. Germline CDR1 reads MNHEY; CDR2 reads SVGAGI. Trimming cost V 6 bases and J 8 bases; bases outside gene matches: 5. The CDR3: CASRGTGRGYTF. The CDR3 DNA follows: TGTGCCAGCAGGGGGACAGGTCGAGGCTACACCTTC.

CDR3 sequence reads: CASSWTVRNTAAFLTF. CDR3 bases: TGTGCCAGCAGCTGGACAGTCCGGAACACTGCAGCTTTCCTGACTTTC. The J gene is TRBJ2-6, the V gene TRBV7-2; possibly TRBD1 for D (6 bases). This CDR3 contains 16 residues. V lost 4 bases and J 14 bases, leaving 24 bases between the germline ends. Germline V gene data show CDR1 as SGHTA and CDR2 as FQGNSA.

V usage is TRBV9 and J usage is TRBJ2-5; the D is unclear. The CDR3 has 12 residues. The V and J ends lost 4 bases and 6 bases respectively, with 10 bases between them. Germline V gene sequence: CDR1 SGDLS, CDR2 YYNGEE. CDR3 DNA sequence: TGTGCCAGCAGCCAGCGCAGGAAGACCCAGTACTTC. Translation gives CASSQRRKTQYF.

On this clonotype itself: This likely comes from a read error, as the CDR3 has no conserved phenylalanine or tryptophan at its end. No DNA is shown, since the ends of the CDR3 on it are uncertain; the CDR3 is the one TCRdb lists. This chain uses TRBV7-2 with TRBJ2-7; the table's D gene call, TRBD2, was not cross checked with the DNA. Germline V gene sequence: CDR1 SGHTA, CDR2 FQGNSA. Termini included, the CDR3 measures 13 amino acids. The CDR3 sequence: CASSLVSGGVTDT.

About this clonotype: A clone one base away is much larger, so this may be a read error. The V call is TRBV20-1, the J call TRBJ2-2; a possible D gene is TRBD2 (5 bases). The V gene's germline CDR1 is DFQATT and CDR2 SNEGSKA (reference sequence). The CDR3 contains 12 residues. This CDR3 reads CSAQHHTGELLF. The CDR3 DNA is TGCAGTGCCCAGCATCACACCGGGGAGCTGCTTTTT.